The clone carrying this TCR beta chain was found a few times. Its antigen is still unknown. The entry originates in a study of cytomegalovirus exposure and HLA in healthy donors. Findings and caveats of the study: The majority of CMV-associated TCR beta chains were reported as apparently HLA-restricted in a later analysis. In a later analysis, a genetic analysis reported fewer productive-TCR N-insertions in an Asian-associated ancestry cluster than the cohort average.

The PCR was carried out with 60 Vbeta primers and 13 Jbeta primers. Measured with immunoSEQ multiplex PCR; TCRdb has only the in-frame clones, and not every one. The sample holds more than 85,000 clones, roughly three quarters seen once. V gave up 8 bases and J gave up 6 bases, with 17 bases separating them. The germline V gene encodes CDR1 SGHTA and CDR2 FQGNSA. The CDR3 runs to 14 residues. Input material: PBMCs. This rearrangement joins TRBV7-2 to TRBJ1-3; tentative D call: TRBD1 (6 bases). The clonotype comes from a female donor in good health and CMV-seropositive. CDR3 protein: CASVTGPSANTIYF. In nucleotides, the CDR3 is TGTGCCAGCGTGACAGGTCCGAGTGCAAACACCATATATTTT.